This T cell receptor (beta chain) was documented in a study of T cells in Graves' hyperthyroidism and ophthalmopathy. Germline V lookup: CDR1 ENHRY, CDR2 SYGVKD. Trimming cost V 10 bases and J 2 bases; bases outside gene matches: 27. CDR3 length: 22 amino acids. Investigators excluded patients with uncontrolled infection, other autoimmune disease, pregnancy or lactation. The TCR beta CDR3 regions underwent amplification using RNA transcripts as the source. RT-PCR in the first round (using the HTBI primer set) targeted the TCR CDR3. TCRdb processed the multiplex PCR reads anew with MiXCR; each CDR3 protein has one entry. This sample carries more than 350,000 distinct CDR3 sequences, roughly 15% of them seen once, and the ten largest clones take less than 20%.

The source of this sequence is a woman aged 30 to 39 with Graves' ophthalmopathy. The source material was blood. J is TRBJ2-6 and V is TRBV10-3, with TRBD1 matching 9 bases. CDR3 nucleotides: TGTGCCACCGAAGACATCGGTAGAAGCGTCGGACAGGGGCATGCTGGGGCCAACGTCCTGACTTTC. It yields the protein CATEDIGRSVGQGHAGANVLTF.